The rows below give T cell receptor beta chains drawn from one sample of a study of shared clonotypes between healthy human individuals. Sequencing was performed with immunoSEQ multiplex PCR; in TCRdb, only in-frame clones are kept and a portion is missing. The table lists roughly 700,000 clones, less than 95% of them singletons, with approximately 35% in the top ten. Sequenced input: memory CD8+ T cells from PBMCs. Source of these receptors: a man younger than 35 in good health. Some clones in this sample may be carry-over from other donors' samples. CDR3s include the opening cysteine and the closing phenylalanine or tryptophan. Fields, in order: D gene, clone size, V gene, J gene, CDR3 protein, CDR3 DNA. The D gene is left open where the match is weak. Expanded clones get a size class; other rows say once, few or many, or leave the size out.

TRBD1,NA,TRBV7-9,TRBJ2-7,CASSFWDSTYEQYF,TGTGCCAGCAGCTTTTGGGACAGCACCTACGAGCAGTACTTC
TRBD2,NA,TRBV19,TRBJ2-1,CASSRGLAGGLEQFF,TGTGCCAGTAGTAGGGGACTAGCGGGAGGCCTTGAGCAGTTCTTC
TRBD1,NA,TRBV5-1,TRBJ2-4,CASTQGVWGIQYF,TGCGCCAGCACCCAGGGGGTCTGGGGCATTCAGTACTTC
NA,NA,TRBV4-1,TRBJ2-5,CASSHPGLAETQYF,TGCGCCAGCAGCCACCCTGGGTTGGCAGAGACCCAGTACTTC
NA,NA,TRBV9,TRBJ2-3,CASSVEVAATDTQYF,TGTGCCAGCAGCGTAGAGGTAGCGGCTACAGATACGCAGTATTTT
TRBD1,NA,TRBV12-5,TRBJ1-1,CASGLAPGQGGPEAFF,TGTGCTAGTGGTTTGGCTCCGGGACAGGGGGGCCCTGAAGCTTTCTTT
NA,NA,TRBV29-1,TRBJ2-1,CSVVGGAYNEQFF,TGCAGCGTAGTGGGGGGAGCCTACAATGAGCAGTTCTTC
NA,NA,TRBV28,TRBJ2-7,CASSRDGDEQYF,TGTGCCAGCAGTCGGGACGGCGACGAGCAGTACTTC
TRBD1,NA,TRBV15,TRBJ2-7,CATSSNTGVYEQYF,TGTGCCACCAGCAGCAACACAGGGGTCTACGAGCAGTACTTC
TRBD2,once,TRBV9,TRBJ2-1,CASSPSPGGRPYNEQFF,TGTGCCAGCAGCCCCAGCCCCGGCGGGAGGCCGTACAATGAGCAGTTCTTC
NA,NA,TRBV18,TRBJ1-1,CASSRPLGKTEAFF,TGTGCCAGCTCGCGACCACTCGGGAAAACTGAAGCTTTCTTT
TRBD2,NA,TRBV4-3,TRBJ2-1,CASSQVSAGLADYNEQFF,TGCGCCAGCAGCCAAGTTTCTGCCGGACTAGCAGATTACAATGAGCAGTTCTTC
NA,once,TRBV4-2,TRBJ1-5,CASSRAGDTGNQPQHF,TGTGCCAGCAGCCGGGCAGGGGACACCGGCAATCAGCCCCAGCATTTT
TRBD2,NA,TRBV9,TRBJ2-1,CASSPGDLGGIVF,TGTGCCAGCAGCCCCGGGGACCTCGGGGGGATAGTCTTC
TRBD2,NA,TRBV10-3,TRBJ2-2,CAISVGTITTGELFF,TGTGCCATCAGTGTGGGGACTATTACGACCGGGGAGCTGTTTTTT
TRBD2,NA,TRBV5-4,TRBJ2-1,CASSLMGGDNEQFF,TGTGCCAGCAGCTTGATGGGAGGGGACAATGAGCAGTTCTTC
TRBD2,NA,TRBV7-8,TRBJ2-7,CASSPKFTSGTFEQYF,TGTGCCAGCAGCCCAAAATTCACTAGCGGGACGTTCGAGCAGTACTTC
NA,NA,TRBV7-9,TRBJ2-7,CASSPHAYEQYF,TGTGCCAGCAGCCCCCACGCCTACGAGCAGTACTTC
NA,NA,TRBV27,TRBJ2-1,CASKSGRSSYNEQFF,TGTGCCAGCAAATCGGGAAGGAGCTCCTACAATGAGCAGTTCTTC
NA,NA,TRBV11-2,TRBJ2-7,CASSLVFYEQYF,TGTGCCAGCAGCTTAGTTTTCTACGAGCAGTACTTC
NA,NA,TRBV9,TRBJ2-7,CASSVLRDPLGEQYF,TGTGCCAGCAGCGTATTGCGAGACCCCTTGGGAGAGCAGTACTTC
NA,NA,TRBV4-1,TRBJ2-7,CASSQGPTEIYEQYF,TGCGCCAGCAGCCAAGGGCCGACGGAAATCTACGAGCAGTACTTC
NA,NA,TRBV4-2,TRBJ2-5,CASSQAVGGETQYF,TGTGCCAGCAGCCAAGCGGTAGGGGGGGAGACCCAGTACTTC
NA,NA,TRBV11-1,TRBJ1-1,CASSTNTEAFF,TGTGCCAGCAGCACTAACACTGAAGCTTTCTTT
NA,NA,TRBV11-2,TRBJ2-7,CASSSTGTYEQYF,TGTGCCAGCAGCTCCACCGGGACCTACGAGCAGTACTTC
TRBD2,NA,TRBV7-6,TRBJ2-1,CASTLLAGVPYNEQFF,TGTGCCAGCACCCTACTAGCGGGAGTCCCTTACAATGAGCAGTTCTTC
NA,NA,TRBV6-5,TRBJ2-1,CASASGSTYNEQFF,TGTGCCAGCGCGTCCGGGTCAACTTACAATGAGCAGTTCTTC
TRBD1,NA,TRBV11-2,TRBJ2-7,CASSGYGTGRSRYEQYF,TGTGCCAGCAGCGGGTACGGGACAGGGCGATCTCGATACGAGCAGTACTTC
NA,NA,TRBV27,TRBJ2-1,CASSLSSVGATYNEQFF,TGTGCCAGCAGTTTATCGTCAGTGGGGGCGACCTACAATGAGCAGTTCTTC
TRBD2,NA,TRBV10-3,TRBJ2-1,CAIRGGTSGRKTYNEQFF,TGTGCCATCAGGGGGGGGACTAGCGGGAGAAAAACTTACAATGAGCAGTTCTTC
NA,NA,TRBV7-9,TRBJ2-5,CASSQRTSRETQYF,TGTGCCAGCAGCCAGAGGACCAGCCGAGAGACCCAGTACTTC
NA,NA,TRBV2,TRBJ2-3,CASSEDTQYF,TGTGCCAGCAGTGAGGATACGCAGTATTTT
TRBD1,NA,TRBV30,TRBJ1-2,CAWSGRDRTLGGPFGYTF,TGTGCCTGGAGTGGCCGGGACAGAACGCTTGGGGGTCCGTTTGGCTACACCTTC
TRBD2,NA,TRBV29-1,TRBJ2-3,CSVDSSRENTDTQYF,TGCAGCGTTGATTCCTCGCGGGAGAACACAGATACGCAGTATTTT
TRBD1,NA,TRBV6-1,TRBJ2-7,CASSPRGPREYEQYF,TGTGCCAGCAGCCCCAGGGGGCCCCGGGAATACGAGCAGTACTTC
NA,NA,TRBV28,TRBJ2-2,CASSQQGHLNTGELFF,TGTGCCAGCAGCCAGCAGGGGCATCTGAACACCGGGGAGCTGTTTTTT
TRBD2,NA,TRBV9,TRBJ2-7,CASSVGSGSPYEQYF,TGTGCCAGCAGCGTAGGGAGCGGGAGCCCCTACGAGCAGTACTTC